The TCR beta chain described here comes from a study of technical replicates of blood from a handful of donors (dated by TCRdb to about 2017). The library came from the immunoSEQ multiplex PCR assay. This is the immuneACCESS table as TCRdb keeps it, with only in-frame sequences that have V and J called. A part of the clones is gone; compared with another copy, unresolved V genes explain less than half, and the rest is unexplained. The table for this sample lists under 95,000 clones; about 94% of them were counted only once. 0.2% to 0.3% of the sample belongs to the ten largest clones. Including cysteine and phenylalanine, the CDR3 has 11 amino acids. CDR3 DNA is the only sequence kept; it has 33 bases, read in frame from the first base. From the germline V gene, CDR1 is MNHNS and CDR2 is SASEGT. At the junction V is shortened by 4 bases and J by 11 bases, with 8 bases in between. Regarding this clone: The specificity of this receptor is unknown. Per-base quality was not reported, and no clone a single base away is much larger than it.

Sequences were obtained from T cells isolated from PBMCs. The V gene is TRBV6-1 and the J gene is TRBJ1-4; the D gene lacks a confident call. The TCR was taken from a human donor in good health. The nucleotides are TGTGCCAGCAGTGCTGGGGAGAAACTGTTTTTT. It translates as CASSAGEKLFF.